The clone carrying this T cell receptor (beta chain) has just a few counts. Its antigen is unknown. Generation of bulk TCR libraries relied on previously described methods and listed TCR primers. MiXCR, applied by TCRdb to the PCR reads, yields one record per CDR3 protein. The table includes 490,000 or so distinct CDR3 sequences, over 20% detected once. This specimen comes from a study of molecular identifiers for immune sequencing clone quantification. Germline CDR1 is DFQATT and CDR2 is SNEGSKA (reference sequence). The germline V and J ends were trimmed by 0 bases and 2 bases, with 3 bases remaining between them. This CDR3 region has 12 residues. Points from the study as a whole: Identical barcode-sharing TCR molecules could lead to underestimated sizes for highly expanded clones.

CD8+CD4-CCR7+CD45RA+ sorting gave the naive CD8 T cells. Sequenced input: naive CD8+ T cells from blood, with Jurkat cell RNA spiked in. The subset is: FACS-sorted CD8+CD4-CCR7+CD45RA+ naive T cells. The sequence was obtained from a human donor in good health. Some libraries in this study had Jurkat cell RNA spiked in. The chain links TRBV20-1 to TRBJ2-3; D is ambiguous. The chain's CDR3 is CSARDNTDTQYF. The CDR3 region has the DNA TGCAGTGCTAGAGATAACACAGATACGCAGTATTTT.